This T cell receptor beta chain was recovered during a study of CD8 T cells in ankylosing spondylitis. The study, taken as a whole, reports: Seemingly characteristic of ankylosing spondylitis blood was a TCR beta motif consisting of 7 or 8 highly homologous variants.

V lost 1 base to trimming and J lost 5 bases, with 11 bases between them. Germline V lookup: CDR1 MGHRA, CDR2 YSYEKL. The CDR3 covers 15 residues. From the 5' RACE reads, TCRdb called clonotypes with MiXCR, one entry per CDR3 protein. The sample contains fewer than 450,000 distinct CDR3 sequences, roughly 17% of which appear only once. This clonotype was seen many times. Its antigen is still unknown. The receptor was derived from a male donor with ankylosing spondylitis. The V gene is TRBV4-1, the J gene TRBJ2-2; no firm D call. The sequencing sample was made of blood, either unsorted or a sorted T cell fraction (not recorded which). This CDR3 reads CASSQGTKGTGELFF. The CDR3 nucleotides are TGCGCCAGCAGCCAAGGGACCAAGGGAACCGGGGAGCTGTTTTTT.